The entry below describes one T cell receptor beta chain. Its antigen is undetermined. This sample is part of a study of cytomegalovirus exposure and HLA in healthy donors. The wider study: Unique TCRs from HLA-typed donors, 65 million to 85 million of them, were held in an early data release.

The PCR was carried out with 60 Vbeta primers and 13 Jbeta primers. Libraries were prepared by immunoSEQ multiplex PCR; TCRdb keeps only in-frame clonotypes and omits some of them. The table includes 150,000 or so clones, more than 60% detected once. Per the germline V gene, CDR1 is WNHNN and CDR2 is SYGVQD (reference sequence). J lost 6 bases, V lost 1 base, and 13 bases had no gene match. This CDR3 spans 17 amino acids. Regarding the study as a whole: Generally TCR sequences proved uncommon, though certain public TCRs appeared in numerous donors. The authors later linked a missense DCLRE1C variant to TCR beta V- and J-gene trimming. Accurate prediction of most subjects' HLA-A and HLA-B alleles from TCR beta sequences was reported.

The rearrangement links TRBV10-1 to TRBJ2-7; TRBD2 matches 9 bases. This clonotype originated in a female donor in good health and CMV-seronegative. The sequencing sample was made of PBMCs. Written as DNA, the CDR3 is TGCGCCAGCAGTGAGTGGCTAGCGGGGCCTAAGAGCGCCGAGCAGTACTTC. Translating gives CASSEWLAGPKSAEQYF.